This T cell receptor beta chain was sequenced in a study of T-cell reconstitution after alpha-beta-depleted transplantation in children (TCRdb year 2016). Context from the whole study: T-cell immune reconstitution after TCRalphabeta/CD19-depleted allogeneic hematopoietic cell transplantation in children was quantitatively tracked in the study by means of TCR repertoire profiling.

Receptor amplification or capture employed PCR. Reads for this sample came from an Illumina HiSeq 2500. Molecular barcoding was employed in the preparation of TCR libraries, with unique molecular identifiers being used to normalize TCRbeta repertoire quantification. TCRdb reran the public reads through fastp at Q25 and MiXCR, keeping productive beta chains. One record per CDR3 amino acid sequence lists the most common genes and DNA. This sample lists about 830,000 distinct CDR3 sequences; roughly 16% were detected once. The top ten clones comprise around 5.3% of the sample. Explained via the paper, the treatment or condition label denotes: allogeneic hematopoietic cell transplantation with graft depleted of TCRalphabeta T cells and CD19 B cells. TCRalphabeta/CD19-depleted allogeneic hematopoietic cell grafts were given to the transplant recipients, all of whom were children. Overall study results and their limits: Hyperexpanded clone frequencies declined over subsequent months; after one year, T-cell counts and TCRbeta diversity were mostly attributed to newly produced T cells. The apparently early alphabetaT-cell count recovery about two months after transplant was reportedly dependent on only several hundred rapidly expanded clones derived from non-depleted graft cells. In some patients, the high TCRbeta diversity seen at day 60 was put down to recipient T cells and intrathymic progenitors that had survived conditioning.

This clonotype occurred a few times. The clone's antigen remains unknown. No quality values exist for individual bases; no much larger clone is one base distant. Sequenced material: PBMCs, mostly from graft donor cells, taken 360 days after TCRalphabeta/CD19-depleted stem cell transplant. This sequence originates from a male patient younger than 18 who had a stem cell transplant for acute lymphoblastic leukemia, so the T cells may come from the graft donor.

The DNA is as follows: TGTGCCAGCAGTCTGACATTTTACAATGAGCAGTTCTTC. The translation is CASSLTFYNEQFF. The rearrangement joined TRBV28 to TRBJ2-1, with the D segment identity uncertain. The germline ends are 9 bases apart after V is trimmed by 5 bases and J by 4 bases. CDR1 and CDR2 (MDHEN, SYDVKM) derive from the germline V gene. The CDR3 goes from the cysteine to the phenylalanine over 13 residues. The entry retains the CDR3 DNA only, 39 bases that are in frame from base 1.